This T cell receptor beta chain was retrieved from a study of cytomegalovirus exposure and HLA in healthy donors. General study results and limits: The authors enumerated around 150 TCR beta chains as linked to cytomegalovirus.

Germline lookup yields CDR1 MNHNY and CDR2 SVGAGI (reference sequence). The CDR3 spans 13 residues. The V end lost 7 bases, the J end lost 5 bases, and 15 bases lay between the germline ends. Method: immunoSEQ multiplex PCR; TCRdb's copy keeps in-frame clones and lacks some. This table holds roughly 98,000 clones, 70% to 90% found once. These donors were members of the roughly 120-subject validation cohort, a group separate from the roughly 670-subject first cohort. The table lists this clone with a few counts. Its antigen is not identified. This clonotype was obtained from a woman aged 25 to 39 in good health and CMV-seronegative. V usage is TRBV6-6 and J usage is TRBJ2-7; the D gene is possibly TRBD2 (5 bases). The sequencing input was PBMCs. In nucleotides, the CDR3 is TGTGCCAGCAACCGGGATGAGGTAAACGAGCAGTACTTC. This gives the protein CASNRDEVNEQYF.